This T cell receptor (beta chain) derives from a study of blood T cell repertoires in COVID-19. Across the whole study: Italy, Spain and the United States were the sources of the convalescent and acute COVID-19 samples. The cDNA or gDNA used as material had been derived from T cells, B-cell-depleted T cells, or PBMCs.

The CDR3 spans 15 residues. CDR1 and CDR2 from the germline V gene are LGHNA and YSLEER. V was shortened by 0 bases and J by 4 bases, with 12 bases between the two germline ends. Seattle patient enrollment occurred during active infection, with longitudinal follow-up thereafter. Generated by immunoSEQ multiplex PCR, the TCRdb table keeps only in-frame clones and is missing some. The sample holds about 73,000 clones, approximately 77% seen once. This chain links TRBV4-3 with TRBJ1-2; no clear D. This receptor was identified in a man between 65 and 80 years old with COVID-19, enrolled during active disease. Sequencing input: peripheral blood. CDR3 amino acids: CASSQDRGVGYGYTF. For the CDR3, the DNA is TGCGCCAGCAGCCAAGATCGCGGGGTTGGCTATGGCTACACCTTC.